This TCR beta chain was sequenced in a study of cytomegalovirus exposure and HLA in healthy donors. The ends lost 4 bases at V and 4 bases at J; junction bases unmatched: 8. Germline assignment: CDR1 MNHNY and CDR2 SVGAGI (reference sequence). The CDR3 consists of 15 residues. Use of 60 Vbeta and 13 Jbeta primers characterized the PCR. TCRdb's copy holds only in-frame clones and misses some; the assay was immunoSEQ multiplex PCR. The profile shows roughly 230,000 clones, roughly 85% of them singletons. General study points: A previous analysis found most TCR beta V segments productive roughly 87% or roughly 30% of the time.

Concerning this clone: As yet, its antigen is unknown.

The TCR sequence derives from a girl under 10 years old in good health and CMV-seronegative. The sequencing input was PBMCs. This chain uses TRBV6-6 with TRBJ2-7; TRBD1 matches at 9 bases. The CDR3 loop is CASSLDRDRVYEQYF. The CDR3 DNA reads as TGTGCCAGCAGTTTGGACCGGGACAGGGTATACGAGCAGTACTTC.